This T cell receptor (beta chain) appears in the sequencing data of a study of blood T cell repertoires in COVID-19. Study details: Acute-phase and convalescent COVID-19 samples originated in the United States, Italy and Spain.

Original analysis: Quantification of nucleated cells was approximated via reference gene primer amplification. Clones were sequenced by immunoSEQ multiplex PCR, and TCRdb holds only the in-frame ones, with some missing. The V and J calls and clone size come from that table; D and trimming were worked out from the DNA. Among around 20,000 clones listed, 89% were seen once. The receptor comes from a human donor with active COVID-19. The donor label of this sample is uncertain. The sample consisted of peripheral blood.

The CDR3 nucleotides read TGTGCCAGCCAATCAGCGGGAGTGGCAGATACGCAGTATTTT. This sequence encodes CASQSAGVADTQYF. The chain is built from TRBV28 and TRBJ2-3, with 8 positions matching TRBD2. CDR3 length equals 14 residues. With 8 bases clipped from V and 4 bases from J, the junction kept 8 bases outside the gene matches. Per germline, CDR1 MDHEN and CDR2 SYDVKM.